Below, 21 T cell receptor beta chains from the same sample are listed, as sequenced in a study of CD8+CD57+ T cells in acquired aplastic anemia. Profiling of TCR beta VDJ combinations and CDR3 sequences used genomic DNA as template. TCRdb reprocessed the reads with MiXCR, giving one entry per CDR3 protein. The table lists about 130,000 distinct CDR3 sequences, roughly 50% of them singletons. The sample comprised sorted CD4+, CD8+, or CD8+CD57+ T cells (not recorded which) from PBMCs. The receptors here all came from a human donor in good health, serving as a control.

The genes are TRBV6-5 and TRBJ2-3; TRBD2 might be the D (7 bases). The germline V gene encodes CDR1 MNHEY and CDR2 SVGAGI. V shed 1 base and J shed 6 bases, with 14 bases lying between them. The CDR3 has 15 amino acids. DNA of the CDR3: TGTGCCAGCAGTTACTGGGGGGGGGGCGTGGATACGCAGTATTTT. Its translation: CASSYWGGGVDTQYF.

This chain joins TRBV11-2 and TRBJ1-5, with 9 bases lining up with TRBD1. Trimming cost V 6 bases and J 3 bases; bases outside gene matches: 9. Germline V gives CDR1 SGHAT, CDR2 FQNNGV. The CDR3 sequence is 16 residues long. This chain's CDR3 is CASRPGTGRNNQPQHF. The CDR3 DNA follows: TGTGCCAGCAGACCCGGGACAGGGAGGAACAATCAGCCCCAGCATTTT.

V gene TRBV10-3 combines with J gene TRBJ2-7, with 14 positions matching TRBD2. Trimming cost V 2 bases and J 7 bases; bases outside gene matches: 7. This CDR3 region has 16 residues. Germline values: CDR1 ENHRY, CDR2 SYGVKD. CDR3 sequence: CAISEAGTSGRVEQYF. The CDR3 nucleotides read TGTGCCATCAGTGAGGCCGGGACTAGCGGGAGAGTGGAGCAGTACTTC.

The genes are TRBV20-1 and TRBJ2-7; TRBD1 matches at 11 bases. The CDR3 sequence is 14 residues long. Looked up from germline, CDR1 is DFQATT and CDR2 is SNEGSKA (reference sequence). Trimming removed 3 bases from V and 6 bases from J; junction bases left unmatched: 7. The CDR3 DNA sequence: TGCAGTGCTAGGCTAGGGACAGGGGGACGCGAGCAGTACTTC. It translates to CSARLGTGGREQYF.

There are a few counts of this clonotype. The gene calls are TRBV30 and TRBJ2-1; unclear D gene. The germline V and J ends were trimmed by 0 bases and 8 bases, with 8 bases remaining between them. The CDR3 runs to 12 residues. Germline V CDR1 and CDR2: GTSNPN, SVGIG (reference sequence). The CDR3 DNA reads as TGTGCCTGGAGTGTATATGGGTATGAGCAGTTCTTC. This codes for CAWSVYGYEQFF.

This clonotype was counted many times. The CDR3 sequence is CASHTGSSNEKLFF. In nucleotides, the CDR3 is TGTGCCAGCCATACGGGCAGCTCTAATGAAAAACTGTTTTTT. This chain joins TRBV7-9 and TRBJ1-4; D is uncertain. Trimming removed 8 bases from V and 3 bases from J, with 13 bases in between. Germline CDR1 reads SEHNR; CDR2 reads FQNEAQ (reference sequence). The CDR3 totals 14 residues.

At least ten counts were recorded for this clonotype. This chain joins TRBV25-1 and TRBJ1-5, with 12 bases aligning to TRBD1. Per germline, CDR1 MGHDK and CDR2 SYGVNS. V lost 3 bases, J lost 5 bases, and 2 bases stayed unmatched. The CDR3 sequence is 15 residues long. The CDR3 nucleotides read TGTGCCAGCAGTGACGGGACAGGGGGCGATCAGCCCCAGCATTTT. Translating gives CASSDGTGGDQPQHF. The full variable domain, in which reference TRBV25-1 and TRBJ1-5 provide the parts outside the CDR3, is EADIYQTPRYLVIGTGKKITLECSQTMGHDKMYWYQQDPGMELHLIHYSYGVNSTEKGDLSSESTVSRIRTEHFPLTLESARPSHTSQYLCASSDGTGGDQPQHFGDGTRLSIL.

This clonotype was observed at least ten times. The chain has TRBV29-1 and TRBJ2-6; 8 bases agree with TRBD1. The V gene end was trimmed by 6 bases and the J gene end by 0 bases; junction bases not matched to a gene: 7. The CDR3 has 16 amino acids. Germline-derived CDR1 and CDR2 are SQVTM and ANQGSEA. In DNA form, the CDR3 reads TGCAGCGTCGGACAGGGACCTAACTCTGGGGCCAACGTCCTGACTTTC. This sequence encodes CSVGQGPNSGANVLTF.

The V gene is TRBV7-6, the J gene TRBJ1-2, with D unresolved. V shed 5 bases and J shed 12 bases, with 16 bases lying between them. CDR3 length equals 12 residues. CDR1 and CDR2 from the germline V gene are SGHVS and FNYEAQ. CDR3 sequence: CASSPVPSGNTF. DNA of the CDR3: TGTGCCAGCAGCCCCGTTCCCTCTGGAAACACCTTC.

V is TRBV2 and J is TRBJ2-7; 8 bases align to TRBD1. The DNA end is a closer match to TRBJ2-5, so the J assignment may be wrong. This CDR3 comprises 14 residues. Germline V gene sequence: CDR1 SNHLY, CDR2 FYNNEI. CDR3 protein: CASSGTGFQETQYF. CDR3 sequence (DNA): TGTGCCAGCAGCGGGACAGGCTTCCAAGAGACCCAGTACTTC.

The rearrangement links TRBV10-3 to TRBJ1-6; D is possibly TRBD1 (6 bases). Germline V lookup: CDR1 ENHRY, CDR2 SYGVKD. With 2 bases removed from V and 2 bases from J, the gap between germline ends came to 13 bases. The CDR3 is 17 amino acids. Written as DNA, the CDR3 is TGTGCCATCAGTGAGAAGACACAGGGTACCTATAATTCACCCCTCCACTTT. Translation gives CAISEKTQGTYNSPLHF.

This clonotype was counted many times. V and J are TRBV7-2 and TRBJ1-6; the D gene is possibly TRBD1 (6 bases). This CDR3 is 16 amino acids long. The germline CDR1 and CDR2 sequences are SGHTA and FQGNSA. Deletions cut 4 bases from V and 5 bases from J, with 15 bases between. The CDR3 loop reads CASSSRPGANNSPLHF. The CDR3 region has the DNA TGTGCCAGCAGCTCTCGCCCGGGGGCGAATAATTCACCCCTCCACTTT. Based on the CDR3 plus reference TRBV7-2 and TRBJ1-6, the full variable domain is GAGVSQSPSNKVTEKGKDVELRCDPISGHTALYWYRQSLGQGLEFLIYFQGNSAPDKSGLPSDRFSAERTGGSVSTLTIQRTQQEDSAVYLCASSSRPGANNSPLHFGNGTRLTVT.

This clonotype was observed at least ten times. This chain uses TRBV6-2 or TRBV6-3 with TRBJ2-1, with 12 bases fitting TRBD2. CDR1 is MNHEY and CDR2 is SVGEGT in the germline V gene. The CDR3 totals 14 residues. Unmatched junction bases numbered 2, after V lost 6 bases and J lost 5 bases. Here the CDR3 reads CASRTSGGNNEQFF. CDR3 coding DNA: TGTGCCAGCAGGACTAGCGGGGGTAACAATGAGCAGTTCTTC.

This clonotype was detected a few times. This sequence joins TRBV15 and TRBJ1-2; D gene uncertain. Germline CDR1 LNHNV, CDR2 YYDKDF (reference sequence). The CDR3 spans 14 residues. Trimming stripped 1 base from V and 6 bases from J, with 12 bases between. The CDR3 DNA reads TGTGCCACCAGCAGAGCCAAGACGCGGGATGGCTACACCTTC. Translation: CATSRAKTRDGYTF.

CDR3 sequence: CASSSGLAGGPNEQFF. CDR3 DNA sequence: TGTGCCAGCAGCTCCGGACTAGCGGGGGGGCCCAATGAGCAGTTCTTC. V is TRBV7-7 and J is TRBJ2-1, with 15 bases matching TRBD2. Germline values: CDR1 SSHAT, CDR2 FNYEAQ (reference sequence). CDR3 length: 16 amino acids. V dropped 4 bases and J dropped 6; count of bases not matched to a gene: 4.

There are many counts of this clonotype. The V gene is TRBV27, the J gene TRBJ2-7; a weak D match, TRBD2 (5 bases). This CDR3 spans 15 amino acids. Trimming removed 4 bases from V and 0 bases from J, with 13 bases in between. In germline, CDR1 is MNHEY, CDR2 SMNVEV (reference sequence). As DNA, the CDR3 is TGTGCCAGCAGTTCCCGGGGAGAACCCTCCTACGAGCAGTACTTC. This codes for CASSSRGEPSYEQYF.

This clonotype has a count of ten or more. The CDR3 loop reads CASIDERTGGTEAFF. DNA for the CDR3: TGTGCCAGTATCGATGAGAGGACAGGGGGCACTGAAGCTTTCTTT. This chain joins TRBV19 and TRBJ1-1, with 10 nucleotides matching TRBD1. The CDR3 loop spans 15 amino acids. V shed 7 bases, J shed 4 bases, and the junction held 9 bases outside the gene matches. Germline V gene lookup returns CDR1 LNHDA and CDR2 SQIVND (reference sequence).

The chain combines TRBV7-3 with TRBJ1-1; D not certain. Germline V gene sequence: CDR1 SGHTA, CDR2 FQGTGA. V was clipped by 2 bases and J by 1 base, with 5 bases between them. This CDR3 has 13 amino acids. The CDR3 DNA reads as TGTGCCAGCAGCTTATGGGAGAACACTGAAGCTTTCTTT. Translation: CASSLWENTEAFF.

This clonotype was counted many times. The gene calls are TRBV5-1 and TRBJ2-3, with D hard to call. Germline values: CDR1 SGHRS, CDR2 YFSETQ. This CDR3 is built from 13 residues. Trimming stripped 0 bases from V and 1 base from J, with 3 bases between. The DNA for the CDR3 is TGCGCCAGCAGCTTGGGGCGCACAGATACGCAGTATTTT. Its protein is CASSLGRTDTQYF.

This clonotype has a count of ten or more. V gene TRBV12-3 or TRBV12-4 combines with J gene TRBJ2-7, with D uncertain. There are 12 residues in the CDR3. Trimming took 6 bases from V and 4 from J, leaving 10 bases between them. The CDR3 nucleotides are TGTGCCAGCAGCCCTACGTGGTACGAGCAGTACTTC. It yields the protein CASSPTWYEQYF.

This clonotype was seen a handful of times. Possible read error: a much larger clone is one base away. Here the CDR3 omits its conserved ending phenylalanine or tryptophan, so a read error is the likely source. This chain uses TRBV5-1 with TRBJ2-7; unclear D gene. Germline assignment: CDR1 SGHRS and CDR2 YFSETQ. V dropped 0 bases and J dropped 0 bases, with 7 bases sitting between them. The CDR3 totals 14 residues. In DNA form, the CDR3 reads TGCGCCAGCAGCTTGGGTCCCAGCTCCTACGAGCAGTACTCC. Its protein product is CASSLGPSSYEQYS.